A selection of T cell receptor beta chains follows, all from one sample in a study of T-cell reconstitution after alpha-beta-depleted transplantation in children. TCRdb recomputed calls from the PCR reads with MiXCR, one row per CDR3 protein. The profile covers around 580,000 distinct CDR3 sequences, with roughly 24% appearing a single time and roughly 13% taken by the ten largest. The sample was PBMCs, mostly from graft donor cells, taken 360 days after TCRalphabeta/CD19-depleted stem cell transplant. The receptors originated from a boy less than two years old who had a stem cell transplant for acute myeloid leukemia, so the T cells may come from the graft donor. CDR3s include the opening cysteine and the closing phenylalanine or tryptophan. A D gene is named only where the DNA matches it firmly.

d_call | j_call | v_call | cdr3_aa
. | TRBJ1-4 | TRBV4-1 | CASSQDAKGSGLRTLLF
. | TRBJ1-1 | TRBV7-9 | CASSPTGGARGAFF
. | TRBJ2-1 | TRBV12-3/TRBV12-4 | CASSSPTLRAAPGEQFF
TRBD1 | TRBJ1-2 | TRBV20-1 | CSASSTGGTNGYTF
. | TRBJ1-2 | TRBV5-4 | CASSLERGANYGYTF
. | TRBJ1-2 | TRBV27 | CASIREANYGYTF
. | TRBJ1-4 | TRBV4-3 | CASSQDLATGFNEKLFF
TRBD1 | TRBJ2-1 | TRBV6-6 | CASRGTGDNEQFF
TRBD1 | TRBJ2-3 | TRBV5-5 | CASSLAGQGAADTQYF
. | TRBJ2-7 | TRBV24-1 | CATSAGWEQYF
. | TRBJ1-5 | TRBV21-1 | CASSLTTDPKNSNQPQHF
. | TRBJ2-1 | TRBV27 | CASSLSLVYNEQFF
. | TRBJ2-2 | TRBV5-1 | CASSLTSYGELFF
. | TRBJ1-3 | TRBV5-6 | CASSLAEGTIYF
. | TRBJ1-1 | TRBV10-3 | CAISAGAEAFF
TRBD2 | TRBJ2-1 | TRBV29-1 | CSVDRSGGNEQFF
TRBD2 | TRBJ2-5 | TRBV20-1 | CSAQAGGPETQYF
. | TRBJ2-1 | TRBV20-1 | CSASVRGNEQFF
TRBD2 | TRBJ2-1 | TRBV20-1 | CSASPWTSGGPYNEQFF
. | TRBJ2-2 | TRBV19 | CASKLQGNTGELFF
. | TRBJ2-5 | TRBV12-3/TRBV12-4 | CASRWDGQETQYF
TRBD1 | TRBJ2-2 | TRBV9 | CASSAGQGFNTGELFF
. | TRBJ1-5 | TRBV4-1 | CASSQEDGQLQHF
. | TRBJ2-2 | TRBV4-3 | CASSQDYPKELFF
TRBD1 | TRBJ2-1 | TRBV13 | CASRQGADNEQFF
. | TRBJ2-1 | TRBV24-1 | CATSRAAGLNEQFF
. | TRBJ1-2 | TRBV12-3/TRBV12-4 | CASTRYLPLFNYGYTF
. | TRBJ2-5 | TRBV2 | CASSEAWAQGTQYF
TRBD2 | TRBJ2-3 | TRBV9 | CASSFLPGLSTDTQYF
TRBD1 | TRBJ1-1 | TRBV7-2 | CASSDYRGTEAFF
. | TRBJ2-1 | TRBV5-1 | CASSFETSYNEQFF
. | TRBJ1-1 | TRBV7-9 | CASTDQGTAFF
. | TRBJ2-7 | TRBV10-3 | CAISEGVRDEQYF